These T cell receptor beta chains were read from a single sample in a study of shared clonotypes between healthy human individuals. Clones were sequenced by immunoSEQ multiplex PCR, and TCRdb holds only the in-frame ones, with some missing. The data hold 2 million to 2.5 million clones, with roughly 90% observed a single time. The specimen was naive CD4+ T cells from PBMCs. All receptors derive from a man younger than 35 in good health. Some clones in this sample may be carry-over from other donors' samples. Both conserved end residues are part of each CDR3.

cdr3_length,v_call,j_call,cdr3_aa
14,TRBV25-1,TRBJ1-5,CASSDGGLHQPQHF
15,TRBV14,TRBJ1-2,CASSQGRTANYGYTF
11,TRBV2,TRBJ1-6,CASSGDSPLHF
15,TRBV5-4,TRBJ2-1,CASSLLATGAPPAFF
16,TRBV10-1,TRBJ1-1,CASSERRGREYTEAFF
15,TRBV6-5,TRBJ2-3,CASRAPSGRTDTQYF
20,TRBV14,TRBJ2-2,CASSLLYPRLAGGRTGELFF
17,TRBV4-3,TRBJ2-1,CASSQEISGSSYNEQFF
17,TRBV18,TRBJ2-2,CASSPSTSGRATGELFF
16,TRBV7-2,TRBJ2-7,CASSFLPTSGRYEQYF
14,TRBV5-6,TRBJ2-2,CASSLLGPTGELFF
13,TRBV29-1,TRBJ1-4,CSVGGAPYEKLFF
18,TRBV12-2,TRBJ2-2,CASRSRGLAGGLTGELFF
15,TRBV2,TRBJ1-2,CASSEISPEIYGYTF
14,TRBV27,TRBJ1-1,CASSPIGGRVEAFF
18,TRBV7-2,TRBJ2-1,CASSSNIIREGLYYEQFF
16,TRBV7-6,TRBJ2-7,CASSLGRDRVAYEQYF
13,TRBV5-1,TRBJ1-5,CASSWGSNQPQHF
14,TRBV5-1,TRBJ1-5,CASSSGQPGEPQHF
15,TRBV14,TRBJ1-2,CASSRVQQLGYGYTF
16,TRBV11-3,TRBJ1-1,CASSLGTGWGSTEAFF
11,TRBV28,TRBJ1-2,CASSRQGGYTF
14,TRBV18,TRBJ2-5,CASSRSSGQETQYF
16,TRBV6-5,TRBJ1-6,CASSYSSGVRNSPLHF
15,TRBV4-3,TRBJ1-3,CASSLQRGGGNTIYF
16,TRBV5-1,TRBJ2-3,CASSPGLAGGTDTQYF
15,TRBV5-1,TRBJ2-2,CASSSGTTNTGELFF
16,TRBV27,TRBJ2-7,CASSFLSGQGTHEQYF
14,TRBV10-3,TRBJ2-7,CAISPSSGTYEQYF
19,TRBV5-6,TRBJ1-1,CASSLQGFEVGSRNTEAFF
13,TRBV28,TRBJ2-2,CASSLLDTGELFF
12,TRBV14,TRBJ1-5,CASSQANQPQHF
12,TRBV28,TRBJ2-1,CASSSLYNEQFF
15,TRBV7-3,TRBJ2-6,CASSSSGSGANVLTF
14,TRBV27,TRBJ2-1,CASGSRSSYNEQFF
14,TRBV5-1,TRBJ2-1,CASGASGQGGEQFF
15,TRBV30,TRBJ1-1,CAWSWGTAGSTEAFF
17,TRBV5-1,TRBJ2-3,CASSSDPRAPGEDTQYF
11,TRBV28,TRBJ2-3,CASSFGDTQYF
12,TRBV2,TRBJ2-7,CASVTPSYEQYF
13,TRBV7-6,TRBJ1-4,CASSSRPGEKLFF
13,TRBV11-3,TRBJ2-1,CASSFREWTEQFF
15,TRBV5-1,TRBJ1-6,CASSLASVQGSPLHF
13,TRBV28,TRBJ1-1,CASGGGRNTEAFF
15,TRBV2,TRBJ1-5,CASSEGTGVVQPQHF
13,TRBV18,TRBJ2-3,CASSPWDRDTQYF